These T cell receptor beta chains were read from a single sample in a study of shared clonotypes between healthy human individuals. The method was immunoSEQ multiplex PCR; TCRdb's version includes in-frame clones alone and lacks a portion of them. In the table there are hundreds of thousands of clones, around 96% of which are singletons. Sequences were obtained from naive CD8+ T cells sorted from blood. These receptors were obtained from a woman in her 30s in good health. Each CDR3 is given without its conserved first and last residue. Some rows mark clone size as missing; the rest say once, few, many or name a class of expanded clone.

CDR3: ATRKTRTNTGELF
V: TRBV11-2
size: NA
J: TRBJ2-2

CDR3: SVDLTSGRINEQF
V: TRBV29-1
size: NA
J: TRBJ2-1

CDR3: ASSQSEDNQEY
V: TRBV16
size: NA
J: TRBJ2-7

CDR3: ASSSGRRNSYEQY
V: TRBV5-6
size: NA
J: TRBJ2-7

CDR3: ASSTRVPGYT
V: TRBV7-2
size: NA
J: TRBJ1-2

CDR3: ASSLATSFNEQF
V: TRBV27
size: once
J: TRBJ2-1

CDR3: ASSVAANTGELF
V: TRBV9
size: NA
J: TRBJ2-2

CDR3: ATSRDRRGTEAF
V: TRBV15
size: NA
J: TRBJ1-1

CDR3: ASSLWGNEQF
V: TRBV7-9
size: NA
J: TRBJ2-1

CDR3: ASSLTPEVSTDTQY
V: TRBV7-2
size: NA
J: TRBJ2-3

CDR3: CTSGSGELF
V: TRBV6-5
size: NA
J: TRBJ2-2

CDR3: ASSYPAGQLAGGTSYNEQF
V: TRBV28
size: NA
J: TRBJ2-1

CDR3: ASSDLLAEANTGELF
V: TRBV5-6
size: NA
J: TRBJ2-2

CDR3: ASSYSAFHEQY
V: TRBV6-6
size: NA
J: TRBJ2-7

CDR3: ASSLTTSVAYEQY
V: TRBV5-8
size: NA
J: TRBJ2-7

CDR3: ASRASSGANVLT
V: TRBV6-5
size: NA
J: TRBJ2-6

CDR3: ASRETTSGQPNEQY
V: TRBV13
size: NA
J: TRBJ2-7

CDR3: ASSLQETQY
V: TRBV13
size: NA
J: TRBJ2-5

CDR3: ASSPGVPGYT
V: TRBV7-9
size: NA
J: TRBJ1-2

CDR3: ASSSGPGLYEQY
V: TRBV28
size: NA
J: TRBJ2-7

CDR3: ASSLDRNEQF
V: TRBV11-2
size: NA
J: TRBJ2-1

CDR3: ASSGRASTDTQY
V: TRBV5-1
size: NA
J: TRBJ2-3

CDR3: ATHPGRDPWGYT
V: TRBV5-5
size: NA
J: TRBJ1-2

CDR3: ASSLYGGQGTHEQY
V: TRBV7-6
size: NA
J: TRBJ2-7

CDR3: ASSPRVNEQF
V: TRBV6-1
size: NA
J: TRBJ2-1

CDR3: ASSGGYFSGANVLT
V: TRBV14
size: NA
J: TRBJ2-6

CDR3: SARNSGSAPGEQF
V: TRBV29-1
size: NA
J: TRBJ2-1

CDR3: ASSALGFPLH
V: TRBV11-2
size: NA
J: TRBJ1-6

CDR3: ASSPDRGYEQY
V: TRBV13
size: NA
J: TRBJ2-7

CDR3: ATSSDRAHEQY
V: TRBV15
size: NA
J: TRBJ2-7

CDR3: ASSETGTIIQPQH
V: TRBV28
size: NA
J: TRBJ1-5

CDR3: ASSLGGHSPLGTGELF
V: TRBV27
size: NA
J: TRBJ2-2

CDR3: ASSLLTGRGTGELF
V: TRBV4-1
size: NA
J: TRBJ2-2

CDR3: ASSLGLPGPNQPQH
V: TRBV7-9
size: NA
J: TRBJ1-5

CDR3: ASSLRSGQTYEQY
V: TRBV11-2
size: NA
J: TRBJ2-7

CDR3: ASSFFNEQF
V: TRBV28
size: NA
J: TRBJ2-1

CDR3: ASSLSYVSSYEQY
V: TRBV27
size: NA
J: TRBJ2-7

CDR3: ASSLGTTDTQY
V: TRBV27
size: few
J: TRBJ2-3

CDR3: ASSLQGNTEAF
V: TRBV7-9
size: NA
J: TRBJ1-1

CDR3: ASSQVDGHENTEAF
V: TRBV4-2
size: NA
J: TRBJ1-1

CDR3: SARGAYEQY
V: TRBV20-1
size: NA
J: TRBJ2-7

CDR3: SVETGISSYEQY
V: TRBV29-1
size: NA
J: TRBJ2-7

CDR3: ASSPAAKPPGQYSTEAF
V: TRBV5-1
size: NA
J: TRBJ1-1

CDR3: ASSWTDGYEQY
V: TRBV5-8
size: NA
J: TRBJ2-7